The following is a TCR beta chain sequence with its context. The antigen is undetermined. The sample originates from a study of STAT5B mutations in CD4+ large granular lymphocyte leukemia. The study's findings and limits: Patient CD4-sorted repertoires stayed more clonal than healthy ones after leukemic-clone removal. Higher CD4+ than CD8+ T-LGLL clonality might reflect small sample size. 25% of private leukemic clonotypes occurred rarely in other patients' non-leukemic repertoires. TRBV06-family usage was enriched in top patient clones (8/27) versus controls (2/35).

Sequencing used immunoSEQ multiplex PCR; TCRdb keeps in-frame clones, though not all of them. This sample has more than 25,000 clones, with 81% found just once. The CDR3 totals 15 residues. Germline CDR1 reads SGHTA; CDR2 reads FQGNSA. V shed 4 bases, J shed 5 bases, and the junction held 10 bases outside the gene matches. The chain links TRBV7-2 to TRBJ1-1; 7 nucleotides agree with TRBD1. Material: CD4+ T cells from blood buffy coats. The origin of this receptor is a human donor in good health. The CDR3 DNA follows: TGTGCCAGCAGCTGGTCACAGGGGAAGAGAACTGAAGCTTTCTTT. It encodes CASSWSQGKRTEAFF. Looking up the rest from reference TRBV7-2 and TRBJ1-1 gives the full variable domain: GAGVSQSPSNKVTEKGKDVELRCDPISGHTALYWYRQSLGQGLEFLIYFQGNSAPDKSGLPSDRFSAERTGGSVSTLTIQRTQQEDSAVYLCASSWSQGKRTEAFFGQGTRLTVV.